These 24 T cell receptor beta chains originate from one sample sequenced in a study of naive and memory T cell subsets. The beta constant-region primer was an equimolar mix of two oligonucleotides covering TRBC1 and TRBC2. TCRdb re-analysed the UMI-ligation and nested PCR reads in MiXCR, keeping a single row per CDR3 protein. There are tens of thousands of distinct CDR3 sequences in the sample; approximately 14% occur only once, and about 0.93% lies in the top ten. Sequenced: central memory CD4+ T cells from blood. These receptors all come from a human donor in good health.

This CDR3 is CASSKPQAYEQYF. The CDR3 DNA reads as TGTGCCAGCAGCAAGCCTCAGGCTTACGAGCAGTACTTC. The chain has TRBV2 and TRBJ2-7, with D unresolved. V shed 6 bases and J shed 4 bases, with 13 bases lying between them. The CDR3 runs 13 residues. From germline, CDR1 is SNHLY and CDR2 FYNNEI.

The V and J genes are TRBV7-2 and TRBJ2-7; TRBD1 might be the D (5 bases). Per the germline V gene, CDR1 is SGHTA and CDR2 is FQGNSA. The CDR3 is made up of 18 amino acids. Trimming took 2 bases from V and 0 from J, leaving 20 bases between them. The CDR3, as DNA: TGTGCCAGCAGCTTACTATTCGGTATGACAGCGAGCTCCTACGAGCAGTACTTC. It specifies CASSLLFGMTASSYEQYF.

The rearrangement links TRBV5-5 to TRBJ1-4; unclear D gene. Trimming pared 3 bases from V and 4 bases from J, leaving 13 bases between. The CDR3 covers 15 residues. Germline V CDR1 and CDR2: SGHKS, YYEKEE (reference sequence). CDR3 residues: CASSWVEGRNEKLFF. CDR3 DNA sequence: TGTGCCAGCAGCTGGGTGGAGGGCCGTAATGAAAAACTGTTTTTT.

This clonotype was detected ten times or more. The chain links TRBV20-1 to TRBJ2-5; 7 nucleotides match TRBD2. In germline, CDR1 is DFQATT, CDR2 SNEGSKA (reference sequence). V trimming: 0 bases; J trimming: 4 bases; junction bases outside the gene matches: 11. The CDR3 is 16 amino acids. The CDR3 spells CSARDRHGRYRETQYF. In DNA form, the CDR3 reads TGCAGTGCTAGAGACCGCCACGGGAGGTACCGAGAGACCCAGTACTTC.

J is TRBJ2-1 and V is TRBV6-1; D is tentatively TRBD1 or TRBD2 (5 bases each). Germline V CDR1 and CDR2: MNHNS, SASEGT. The CDR3 has 15 residues. Trimming shortened V by 5 bases and J by 0 bases, and 11 bases separated the two germline ends. The CDR3 reads CASSTGTRSYNEQFF. In DNA, the CDR3 is TGTGCCAGCAGTACCGGGACGCGCTCCTACAATGAGCAGTTCTTC.

The chain carries TRBV2 and TRBJ2-1; 8 bases line up with TRBD2. Losses at the gene ends were 3 bases for V and 0 bases for J; bases not matched to a gene: 1. Germline CDR1 is SNHLY and CDR2 is FYNNEI. The CDR3 runs 15 residues. The CDR3 sequence is CASSDSGDSYNEQFF. DNA for the CDR3: TGTGCCAGCAGTGATAGCGGGGACTCCTACAATGAGCAGTTCTTC.

This clonotype was found a few times. V is TRBV7-2 and J is TRBJ1-6; D may be TRBD1 (5 bases). The V gene's germline CDR1 is SGHTA and CDR2 FQGNSA. The CDR3 loop spans 15 amino acids. Trimming removed 2 bases at V and 10 bases at J, with 15 bases between. The CDR3 DNA reads as TGTGCCAGCAGCTTAATGATGGGGGGGGACTCACCCCTCCACTTT. Encoded protein: CASSLMMGGDSPLHF.

V usage is TRBV7-2 and J usage is TRBJ1-2; 8 nucleotides line up with TRBD1. Trimming removed 6 bases from V and 5 bases from J; junction bases left unmatched: 5. The CDR3 runs to 13 residues. Looked up from germline, CDR1 is SGHTA and CDR2 is FQGNSA. The CDR3 spells CASSPQGVYGYTF. CDR3 coding DNA: TGTGCCAGCAGTCCACAGGGGGTATATGGCTACACCTTC. Looking up the rest from reference TRBV7-2 and TRBJ1-2 gives the full variable domain: GAGVSQSPSNKVTEKGKDVELRCDPISGHTALYWYRQSLGQGLEFLIYFQGNSAPDKSGLPSDRFSAERTGGSVSTLTIQRTQQEDSAVYLCASSPQGVYGYTFGSGTRLTVV.

The rearrangement uses TRBV2 and TRBJ1-1, with 8 bases aligning to TRBD1. With V trimmed by 6 bases and J by 7 bases, 4 bases remained unmatched. The germline V gene has CDR1 SNHLY and CDR2 FYNNEI. There are 12 residues in the CDR3. The CDR3 sequence: CASSWTGNEAFF. The CDR3 bases are TGTGCCAGCAGCTGGACAGGGAATGAAGCTTTCTTT.

This clonotype appeared many times. This rearrangement joins TRBV14 to TRBJ2-3, with 8 bases matching TRBD2. There are 15 residues in the CDR3. Germline trimming cut 2 bases from V and 0 bases from J; bases unmatched to any gene: 1. Germline V gene sequence: CDR1 SGHDN, CDR2 FVKESK. CDR3 protein: CASSQIAGSTDTQYF. The DNA of the CDR3 is TGTGCCAGCAGCCAAATAGCGGGGAGCACAGATACGCAGTATTTT.

This clonotype was seen many times. V is TRBV25-1 and J is TRBJ1-1; D is unresolved. Germline values: CDR1 MGHDK, CDR2 SYGVNS. CDR3 size: 14 residues. The V end was cut by 3 bases, the J end by 2 bases, with 10 bases between. The CDR3 sequence is CASSESTDNTEAFF. CDR3 sequence (DNA): TGTGCCAGCAGTGAGTCCACCGATAACACTGAAGCTTTCTTT.

The V call is TRBV2, the J call TRBJ2-5; TRBD1 agrees at 10 bases. Trimming took 2 bases from V and 3 from J; bases not matched to a gene: 9. The germline CDR1 and CDR2 sequences are SNHLY and FYNNEI. The CDR3 covers 17 residues. The CDR3: CASSEILVDRGKETQYF. CDR3 in DNA: TGTGCCAGCAGTGAAATTCTTGTGGACAGGGGGAAAGAGACCCAGTACTTC.

This clonotype occurred a few times. The chain is built from TRBV18 and TRBJ1-1; D is unresolved. From germline, CDR1 is KGHSH and CDR2 LQKENI. The CDR3 runs to 14 residues. V was pared by 8 bases and J by 1 base, with 14 bases between. CDR3 sequence: CASRKSPANTEAFF. CDR3 nucleotides: TGTGCCAGCCGAAAGAGCCCCGCGAACACTGAAGCTTTCTTT. The full variable domain, in which reference TRBV18 and TRBJ1-1 provide the parts outside the CDR3, is NAGVMQNPRHLVRRRGQEARLRCSPMKGHSHVYWYRQLPEEGLKFMVYLQKENIIDESGMPKERFSAEFPKEGPSILRIQQVVRGDSAAYFCASRKSPANTEAFFGQGTRLTVV.

This clonotype was seen many times. An end of the junction does not agree with germline; a read error may underlie this. The J gene is TRBJ2-7, the V gene TRBV7-2; TRBD1 aligns across 7 bases. The CDR3 sequence is 11 residues long. Germline V gives CDR1 SGHTA, CDR2 FQGNSA. In DNA, the CDR3 is TGTGCCATCAGCCGAGGGGGCAAGCAGTACTTC. Residues: CAISRGGKQYF.

This clonotype has ten or more counts. The chain has TRBV4-1 and TRBJ2-2; D possibly uses TRBD1 or TRBD2 (5 bases each). V lost 0 bases and J 0 bases, leaving 17 bases between the germline ends. Germline CDR1 is MGHRA and CDR2 is YSYEKL. The length of the CDR3 is 19 residues. In nucleotides, the CDR3 is TGCGCCAGCAGCCAAGAAGGTGCCTGGACGGGACCGAACACCGGGGAGCTGTTTTTT. Translating gives CASSQEGAWTGPNTGELFF.

This clonotype has a handful of counts. The chain uses TRBV20-1 and TRBJ2-1; D remains ambiguous. Trimming left V 1 base short and J 7 bases short, with 23 bases between. Germline lookup yields CDR1 DFQATT and CDR2 SNEGSKA (reference sequence). CDR3 length: 17 amino acids. CDR3 nucleotide sequence: TGCAGTGCTAGAGCCCTCAGGCTAGTCCTACCTCTGAATGAGCAGTTCTTC. Its translation: CSARALRLVLPLNEQFF.

In this sample, this clonotype turned up many times. This chain links TRBV14 with TRBJ2-3; 8 nucleotides line up with TRBD2. Germline V lookup: CDR1 SGHDN, CDR2 FVKESK. J lost 9 bases, V lost 6 bases, and 14 bases had no gene match. The CDR3 is 15 amino acids. The CDR3 coding sequence is TGTGCCAGCAGTCAAACATCGGGAGGGGTTTGGACGCAGTATTTT. This translates into CASSQTSGGVWTQYF.

This clonotype was seen a handful of times. The gene calls are TRBV20-1 and TRBJ2-4; 7 bases are a match to TRBD1. Germline assignment: CDR1 DFQATT and CDR2 SNEGSKA (reference sequence). V gave up 4 bases and J gave up 2 bases; unmatched junction bases: 2. CDR3 size: 13 residues. The CDR3 DNA is TGCAGTGCTAACAGGGGTTCCAAAAACATTCAGTACTTC. Its protein product is CSANRGSKNIQYF.

This chain joins TRBV28 and TRBJ1-4, with 7 positions matching TRBD1. J gave up 4 bases and V 6 bases, and 11 bases lay outside the gene matches. The CDR3 spans 16 residues. Looked up from germline, CDR1 is MDHEN and CDR2 is SYDVKM. CDR3 sequence (DNA): TGTGCCAGCAGGGGGGGGACAGCAAGTCTTAATGAAAAACTGTTTTTT. It translates to CASRGGTASLNEKLFF.

This clonotype appeared many times. The chain recombines TRBV29-1 with TRBJ2-7; TRBD1 aligns across 9 bases. This CDR3 contains 16 residues. Germline V CDR1 and CDR2: SQVTM, ANQGSEA. V lost 5 bases, J lost 5 bases, and 16 bases stayed unmatched. The DNA for the CDR3 is TGCAGCGTTCCTAAAGGCCCGGGACAGGGTATCCACGAGCAGTACTTC. Translating gives CSVPKGPGQGIHEQYF.

The chain employs TRBV24-1 and TRBJ1-1; possibly TRBD1 for D (6 bases). Looked up from germline, CDR1 is KGHDR and CDR2 is SFDVKD. CDR3 length: 18 residues. Trimming removed 4 bases from V and 0 bases from J, with 20 bases in between. The CDR3 DNA is TGTGCCACCAGTGAGGCTACAGGGCAGCCCAGGATGAACACTGAAGCTTTCTTT. As protein: CATSEATGQPRMNTEAFF.

The gene calls are TRBV5-4 and TRBJ1-3; D is unclear. Looked up from germline, CDR1 is SGHNT and CDR2 is YYREEE (reference sequence). Deletions cut 7 bases from V and 0 bases from J, with 5 bases between. The CDR3 is made up of 12 amino acids. The CDR3 protein is CASGNSGNTIYF. The CDR3, as DNA: TGTGCCAGCGGAAACTCTGGAAACACCATATATTTT.

In its sample, this clonotype was seen a few times. The chain has TRBV20-1 and TRBJ2-3; D tentatively reads TRBD1 or TRBD2 (6 bases each). V was shortened by 7 bases and J by 2 bases, with 10 bases between the two germline ends. Looked up from germline, CDR1 is DFQATT and CDR2 is SNEGSKA (reference sequence). The CDR3 has 12 amino acids. Written as DNA, the CDR3 is TGCAGTGTCGGGGGCGACACAGATACGCAGTATTTT. This codes for CSVGGDTDTQYF.

This clonotype was picked up a small number of times. This sequence joins TRBV7-8 and TRBJ2-7; tentatively, D is TRBD1 (5 bases). Trimming stripped 3 bases from V and 9 bases from J, with 15 bases between. Per the germline V gene, CDR1 is SGHVS and CDR2 is FQNEAQ. The CDR3 is made up of 13 amino acids. CDR3 residues: CASSFPRGLGQYF. Written as DNA, the CDR3 is TGTGCCAGCAGCTTTCCAAGGGGTCTAGGGCAGTACTTC.